This T cell receptor beta chain was found in a study of blood T cell repertoires in COVID-19. Study overall: Donors in the United States, Italy and Spain gave samples during acute or convalescent COVID-19. T cells, B-cell-depleted T cells, or PBMCs provided the cDNA or gDNA that served as material.

Germline CDR1 is MNHEY and CDR2 is SMNVEV (reference sequence). The CDR3 runs 13 residues. The V and J ends lost 4 bases and 5 bases respectively, with 9 bases between them. Per the authors' pipeline: Using reference gene primer amplification, nucleated cell counts were estimated. TCRdb's copy holds only in-frame clones and misses some; the assay was immunoSEQ multiplex PCR. That table supplies the V and J calls and clone size; D and trimming were determined from the DNA. The table records about 330,000 clones, around 80% of them present only once. This clone was detected only a few times. The receptor was isolated from a woman aged 50 to 65 with acute or convalescent COVID-19. The sequencing sample was made of peripheral blood. The chain employs TRBV27 and TRBJ1-5, with D possibly matching TRBD1 (5 bases). As DNA, the CDR3 is TGTGCCAGCAGTTCTCAACAGGATCAGCCCCAGCATTTT. Translation: CASSSQQDQPQHF.